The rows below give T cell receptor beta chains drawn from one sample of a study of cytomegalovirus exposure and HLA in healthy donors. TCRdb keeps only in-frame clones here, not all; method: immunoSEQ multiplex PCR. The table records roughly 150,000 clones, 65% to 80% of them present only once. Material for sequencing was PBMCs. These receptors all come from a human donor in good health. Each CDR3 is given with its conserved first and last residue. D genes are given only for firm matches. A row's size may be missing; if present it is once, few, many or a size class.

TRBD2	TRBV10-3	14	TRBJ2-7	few	CAISDKAGVYEQYF	TGTGCCATCAGTGACAAAGCGGGAGTTTACGAGCAGTACTTC
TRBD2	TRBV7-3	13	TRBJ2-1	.	CASSLRRGGEQFF	TGTGCCAGCAGCTTAAGGCGGGGGGGGGAGCAGTTCTTC
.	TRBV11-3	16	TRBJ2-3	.	CASSLDPGHSTDTQYF	TGTGCCAGCAGCTTAGACCCGGGACACTCGACAGATACGCAGTATTTT
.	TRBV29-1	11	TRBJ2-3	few	CSVDGADTQYF	TGCAGCGTTGACGGGGCAGATACGCAGTATTTT
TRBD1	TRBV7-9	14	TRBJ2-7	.	CASRPPGGLYEQYF	TGTGCCAGCAGACCCCCAGGGGGTCTCTACGAGCAGTACTTC
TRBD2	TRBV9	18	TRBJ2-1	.	CASSVGGGSSGRAHEQFF	TGTGCCAGCAGCGTAGGAGGGGGGTCTAGCGGGAGGGCCCATGAGCAGTTCTTC
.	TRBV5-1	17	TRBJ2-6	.	CASTQTSGSGGANVLTF	TGCGCCAGCACCCAAACGTCAGGAAGTGGGGGGGCCAACGTCCTGACTTTC
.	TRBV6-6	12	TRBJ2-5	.	CASSHRVETQYF	TGTGCCAGCAGCCACAGGGTTGAGACCCAGTACTTC
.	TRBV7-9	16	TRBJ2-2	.	CASSFNWGDNTGELFF	TGTGCCAGCAGCTTCAACTGGGGGGATAACACCGGGGAGCTGTTTTTT
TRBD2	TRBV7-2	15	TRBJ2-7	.	CASSLSLREVYEQYF	TGTGCCAGCAGCTTAAGTTTGCGGGAGGTCTACGAGCAGTACTTC
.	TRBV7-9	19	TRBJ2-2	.	CASSLGYGESFPNTGGLFF	TGTGCCAGCAGCTTAGGATACGGGGAAAGCTTCCCGAACACCGGGGGGCTGTTTTTT
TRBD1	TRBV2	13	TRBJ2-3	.	CATRDRNSDTQYF	TGTGCCACGAGGGACAGAAACTCAGATACGCAGTATTTT
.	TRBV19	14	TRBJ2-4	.	CASSEGLAKNIQYF	TGTGCCAGTAGTGAGGGTTTGGCCAAAAACATTCAGTACTTC
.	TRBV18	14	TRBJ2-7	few	CASSPPDSGYEQYF	TGTGCCAGCTCACCACCCGACTCAGGGTACGAGCAGTACTTC
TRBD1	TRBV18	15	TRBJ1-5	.	CARSLGQGANQPQHF	TGTGCCAGATCACTGGGACAGGGGGCTAATCAGCCCCAGCATTTT
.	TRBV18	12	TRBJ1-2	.	CASSPTGDGYTF	TGTGCCAGCTCGCCAACAGGAGACGGCTACACCTTC
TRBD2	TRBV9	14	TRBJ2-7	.	CARRAGPRSYEQYF	TGTGCCAGACGAGCGGGACCCCGGAGCTACGAGCAGTACTTC
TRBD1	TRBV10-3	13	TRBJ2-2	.	CAIDRGNTGELFF	TGTGCCATTGACAGGGGAAACACCGGGGAGCTGTTTTTT
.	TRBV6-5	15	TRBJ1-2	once	CASSGAGEGDRGYTF	TGTGCCAGCAGTGGGGCGGGAGAGGGGGATCGTGGCTACACCTTC
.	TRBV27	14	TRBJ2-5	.	CASRPLTGQETQYF	TGTGCCAGCAGACCGCTGACAGGCCAAGAGACCCAGTACTTC
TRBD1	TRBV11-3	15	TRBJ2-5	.	CASSGWDSDQETQYF	TGTGCCAGCAGTGGCTGGGACAGCGACCAAGAGACCCAGTACTTC
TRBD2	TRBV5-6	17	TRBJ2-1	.	CASESGEGSGDWSEQFF	TGTGCCAGCGAAAGCGGGGAAGGGTCGGGGGATTGGAGTGAGCAGTTCTTC
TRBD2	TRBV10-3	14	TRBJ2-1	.	CAISPLAGDNEQFF	TGTGCCATCAGCCCCCTAGCGGGAGATAATGAGCAGTTCTTC
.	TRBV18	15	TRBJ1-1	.	CASSPFATGNTEAFF	TGTGCCAGCTCACCATTCGCGACAGGAAACACTGAAGCTTTCTTT
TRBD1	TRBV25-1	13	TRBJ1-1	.	CASSGQGATEAFF	TGTGCCAGCAGTGGGCAGGGGGCAACTGAAGCTTTCTTT
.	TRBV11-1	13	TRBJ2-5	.	CASSRDSVETQYF	TGTGCCAGCAGTCGAGACAGCGTGGAGACCCAGTACTTC
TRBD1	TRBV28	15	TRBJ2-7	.	CATLIRGRALSEQYF	TGTGCCACCCTCATCAGGGGGCGCGCTCTTTCCGAGCAGTACTTC
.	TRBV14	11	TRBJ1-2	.	CASSQEAGYTF	TGTGCCAGCAGCCAAGAGGCTGGCTACACCTTC
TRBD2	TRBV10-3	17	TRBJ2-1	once	CAITPGGPTISYNEQFF	TGTGCCATCACCCCGGGAGGCCCGACGATCTCCTACAATGAGCAGTTCTTC
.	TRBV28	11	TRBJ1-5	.	CASSQQLNQHF	TGTGCCAGCAGCCAACAACTAAACCAGCATTTT
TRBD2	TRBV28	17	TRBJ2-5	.	CASSALAGGPIGVTQYF	TGTGCCAGCAGTGCACTAGCGGGAGGGCCCATAGGGGTGACCCAGTACTTC
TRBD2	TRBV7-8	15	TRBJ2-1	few	CASSLLAVSYNEQFF	TGTGCCAGCAGCTTACTAGCGGTCTCCTACAATGAGCAGTTCTTC
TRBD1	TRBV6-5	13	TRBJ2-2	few	CASSYRGPGELFF	TGTGCCAGCAGCTACAGGGGGCCCGGGGAGCTGTTTTTT
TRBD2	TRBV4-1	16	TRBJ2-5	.	CASSQSFGGYGEAQYF	TGCGCCAGCAGCCAAAGCTTCGGGGGGTACGGAGAGGCCCAGTACTTC
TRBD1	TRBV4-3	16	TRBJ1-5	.	CASSQDLKGGYQPQHF	TGCGCCAGCAGCCAAGATCTAAAAGGGGGCTATCAGCCCCAGCATTTT
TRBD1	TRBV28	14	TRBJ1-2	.	CASRISGGSYGYTF	TGTGCCAGCCGGATATCAGGGGGGTCCTATGGCTACACCTTC
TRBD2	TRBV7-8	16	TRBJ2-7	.	CASSLATAGGTYEQYF	TGTGCCAGCAGCTTAGCGACCGCCGGGGGGACCTACGAGCAGTACTTC
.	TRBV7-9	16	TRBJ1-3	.	CASSTTTASSGNTIYF	TGTGCCAGCAGCACTACGACAGCCAGCTCTGGAAACACCATATATTTT
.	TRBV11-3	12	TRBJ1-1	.	CASSSPRGEAFF	TGTGCCAGCAGCTCCCCCCGGGGTGAAGCTTTCTTT
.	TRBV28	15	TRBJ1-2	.	CASTTPKGQDYGYTF	TGTGCCAGCACTACCCCGAAGGGGCAGGACTATGGCTACACCTTC
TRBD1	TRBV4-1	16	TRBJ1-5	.	CASRSTGEGGNQPQHF	TGCGCCAGCAGATCCACAGGGGAAGGGGGTAATCAGCCCCAGCATTTT